This entry lists 27 T cell receptor beta chains sequenced from one sample in a study of OX40 agonist ivuxolimab in advanced cancers. The table came from immunoSEQ multiplex PCR; TCRdb's copy has only in-frame clones and leaves some out. This table has about 110,000 clones, less than 95% appearing once. The material sequenced was CD4+ or CD8+ T cells sorted from blood, taken in a trial of the OX40 agonist ivuxolimab. These receptors all come from an adult with an advanced solid tumor such as melanoma, head and neck, liver or kidney cancer.

The chain couples TRBV30 to TRBJ2-7; 7 nucleotides line up with TRBD1. V lost 3 bases, J lost 3 bases, and 2 bases stayed unmatched. Germline CDR1 and CDR2: GTSNPN and SVGIG (reference sequence). This CDR3 contains 12 residues. CDR3: CAWRQGSYEQYF. The CDR3 coding sequence is TGTGCCTGGAGACAGGGGAGCTACGAGCAGTACTTC.

The J gene is TRBJ1-2, the V gene TRBV18, with 7 bases matching TRBD1. CDR1 is KGHSH and CDR2 is LQKENI in the germline V gene. This CDR3 is built from 14 residues. V was pared by 6 bases and J by 6 bases, with 10 bases of the junction left unmatched. For the CDR3, the DNA is TGTGCCAGCTCCACAGGGGCCGCATGGAATGGCTACACCTTC. Translation gives CASSTGAAWNGYTF.

The chain employs TRBV7-6 and TRBJ2-5; either TRBD1 or TRBD2 may supply D (7 bases each). Germline V gives CDR1 SGHVS, CDR2 FNYEAQ. The ends were cut back, 3 bases at V and 5 bases at J, with 16 bases in the middle. The length of the CDR3 is 15 residues. In DNA, the CDR3 is TGTGCCAGCAGCTTGGCAGGGGGGGTCAGGGAGACCCAGTACTTC. Translating gives CASSLAGGVRETQYF.

The chain recombines TRBV13 with TRBJ2-7; 7 bases agree with TRBD1. CDR3 length: 12 amino acids. Trimming took 8 bases from V and 0 from J; bases not matched to a gene: 1. Germline loops: CDR1 PRHDT, CDR2 FYEKMQ (reference sequence). CDR3 coding DNA: TGTGCCAGCCGGGACAGCTCCTACGAGCAGTACTTC. Translating gives CASRDSSYEQYF.

The genes are TRBV9 and TRBJ2-5; D is uncertain. The CDR3 length is 16 residues. Trimming shortened V by 4 bases and J by 0 bases, and 16 bases separated the two germline ends. Germline V gene data show CDR1 as SGDLS and CDR2 as YYNGEE. CDR3 sequence reads: CASSPTPLLNQETQYF. The CDR3 DNA is TGTGCCAGCAGCCCTACACCGCTTTTAAACCAAGAGACCCAGTACTTC.

The chain links TRBV27 to TRBJ2-1; a weak D match, TRBD2 (6 bases). The CDR3 runs 14 residues. V gave up 1 base and J gave up 10 bases, with 14 bases separating them. Germline V CDR1 and CDR2: MNHEY, SMNVEV (reference sequence). The CDR3 DNA reads TGTGCCAGCAGTTTATATCCGGGAGTAGGGGAGCAGTTCTTC. Translating gives CASSLYPGVGEQFF.

The chain is built from TRBV5-6 and TRBJ2-5; D unclear. Trimming pared 0 bases from V and 1 base from J, leaving 7 bases between. The CDR3 contains 14 residues. Looked up from germline, CDR1 is SGHDT and CDR2 is YYEEEE. As DNA, the CDR3 is TGTGCCAGCAGCTTGGCCGGCAGCCAAGAGACCCAGTACTTC. Amino acids: CASSLAGSQETQYF. Full variable domain (outside the CDR3, taken from reference TRBV5-6 and TRBJ2-5): DAGVTQSPTHLIKTRGQQVTLRCSPKSGHDTVSWYQQALGQGPQFIFQYYEEEERQRGNFPDRFSGHQFPNYSSELNVNALLLGDSALYLCASSLAGSQETQYFGPGTRLLVL.

The V and J genes are TRBV28 and TRBJ2-7; 10 bases align to TRBD1. The CDR3 runs 15 residues. Germline V lookup: CDR1 MDHEN, CDR2 SYDVKM. The V segment lost 5 bases and the J segment 1 base; nucleotides outside the gene matches: 5. The CDR3 reads CASSTRTGGSYEQYF. The CDR3 DNA reads as TGTGCCAGCAGTACCCGGACAGGGGGATCCTACGAGCAGTACTTC. The whole variable domain, remainder taken from reference TRBV28 and TRBJ2-7, is DVKVTQSSRYLVKRTGEKVFLECVQDMDHENMFWYRQDPGLGLRLIYFSYDVKMKEKGDIPEGYSVSREKKERFSLILESASTNQTSMYLCASSTRTGGSYEQYFGPGTRLTVT.

The chain links TRBV5-5 to TRBJ2-7, with D perhaps matching TRBD2 (6 bases). Germline CDR1 is SGHKS and CDR2 is YYEKEE (reference sequence). The V end was cut by 2 bases, the J end by 1 base, with 13 bases between. The CDR3 covers 15 residues. In nucleotides, the CDR3 is TGTGCCAGCAGCTTTAGCGGTAGAAGTTCCTACGAGCAGTACTTC. This gives the protein CASSFSGRSSYEQYF.

V is TRBV6-5 and J is TRBJ1-1, with 8 bases fitting TRBD1. The V segment lost 4 bases and the J segment 4 bases; nucleotides outside the gene matches: 5. The CDR3 runs to 14 residues. Germline V CDR1 and CDR2: MNHEY, SVGAGI. CDR3 in DNA: TGTGCCAGCAGTTCCTACCAGGGGGCCACTGAAGCTTTCTTT. This translates into CASSSYQGATEAFF.

In its sample, this clone was seen once. J is TRBJ1-2 and V is TRBV27; possibly TRBD1 for D (5 bases). Germline CDR1 reads MNHEY; CDR2 reads SMNVEV (reference sequence). CDR3 length: 16 amino acids. The ends were cut back, 8 bases at V and 5 bases at J, with 24 bases in the middle. The DNA for the CDR3 is TGTGCCAGCGGAGAAGGGGCCCTCCCGAATTTTTATGGCTACACCTTC. Its translation: CASGEGALPNFYGYTF.

The rearrangement links TRBV5-1 to TRBJ2-1; the D gene is possibly TRBD1 (6 bases). Germline CDR1 SGHRS, CDR2 YFSETQ. The V gene lost 4 bases and the J gene lost 15 bases, with 17 bases spanning the gap. The CDR3 has 12 amino acids. DNA for the CDR3: TGCGCCAGCAGCCTCCAGACAGGCCCGGGGTTCTTC. Translating gives CASSLQTGPGFF.

This chain uses TRBV7-9 with TRBJ2-2, with no clear D. V was clipped by 2 bases and J by 5 bases, with 9 bases between them. This CDR3 is 14 amino acids long. Germline loops: CDR1 SEHNR, CDR2 FQNEAQ (reference sequence). CDR3 region: CASSLPSATGELFF. As DNA, the CDR3 is TGTGCCAGCAGCTTACCCTCGGCGACCGGGGAGCTGTTTTTT.

The genes are TRBV7-8 and TRBJ2-7; the D gene could be TRBD1 or TRBD2 (5 bases each). The V end lost 4 bases, the J end lost 2 bases, and 12 bases lay between the germline ends. Germline CDR1 reads SGHVS; CDR2 reads FQNEAQ. This CDR3 has 14 residues. The CDR3 region has the DNA TGTGCCAGCAGCTGGGGCGAGACTACCTACGAGCAGTACTTC. Translating gives CASSWGETTYEQYF. The full variable domain, rest sourced from reference TRBV7-8 and TRBJ2-7, is GAGVSQSPRYKVAKRGQDVALRCDPISGHVSLFWYQQALGQGPEFLTYFQNEAQLDKSGLPSDRFFAERPEGSVSTLKIQRTQQEDSAVYLCASSWGETTYEQYFGPGTRLTVT.

This clone was observed a few times. The chain links TRBV6-5 to TRBJ1-1; D ambiguous. The CDR3 is 12 residues long. V lost 6 bases and J 10 bases, leaving 15 bases between the germline ends. Per the germline V gene, CDR1 is MNHEY and CDR2 is SVGAGI. The CDR3 here is CASSAPGRAAFF. In DNA form, the CDR3 reads TGTGCCAGCAGCGCCCCGGGGAGAGCAGCTTTCTTT.

V and J are TRBV6-5 and TRBJ1-3; D is ambiguous. Trimming left V 7 bases short and J 0 bases short, with 7 bases between. The CDR3 sequence is 13 residues long. CDR1 is MNHEY, CDR2 SVGAGI, per germline. CDR3 bases: TGTGCCAGCATTAGCAGCTCTGGAAACACCATATATTTT. Its translation: CASISSSGNTIYF.

The V call is TRBV18, the J call TRBJ1-2; 8 bases map to TRBD1. This CDR3 is 13 amino acids long. V trimming: 6 bases; J trimming: 4 bases; junction bases outside the gene matches: 4. The V gene's germline CDR1 is KGHSH and CDR2 LQKENI. The CDR3 is CASSPDRVYGYTF. Here the CDR3 DNA reads TGTGCCAGCTCTCCGGACAGGGTCTATGGCTACACCTTC.

This chain joins TRBV19 and TRBJ1-1, with D possibly TRBD1 on 5 matching bases. The CDR3 totals 14 residues. With 3 bases removed from V and 7 bases from J, the gap between germline ends came to 15 bases. Germline values: CDR1 LNHDA, CDR2 SQIVND (reference sequence). Here the CDR3 reads CASSIGRGSGEAFF. Written as DNA, the CDR3 is TGTGCCAGTAGTATTGGGAGGGGTAGCGGTGAAGCTTTCTTT. Using reference TRBV19 and TRBJ1-1 for the parts outside the CDR3, the full variable domain is DGGITQSPKYLFRKEGQNVTLSCEQNLNHDAMYWYRQDPGQGLRLIYYSQIVNDFQKGDIAEGYSVSREKKESFPLTVTSAQKNPTAFYLCASSIGRGSGEAFFGQGTRLTVV.

V is TRBV18 and J is TRBJ2-5, with TRBD1 matching 8 bases. Germline CDR1 reads KGHSH; CDR2 reads LQKENI. V trimming: 3 bases; J trimming: 2 bases; junction bases outside the gene matches: 2. This CDR3 contains 14 residues. CDR3 nucleotides: TGTGCCAGCTCACCCGGACAGGGTCAAGAGACCCAGTACTTC. The encoded protein is CASSPGQGQETQYF.

The chain carries TRBV6-1 and TRBJ1-2, with TRBD1 matching 7 bases. In germline, CDR1 is MNHNS, CDR2 SASEGT. This CDR3 contains 13 residues. V gave up 6 bases and J gave up 4 bases; unmatched junction bases: 5. CDR3 sequence reads: CASRPTGVYGYTF. The CDR3 nucleotides are TGTGCCAGCAGGCCTACAGGGGTCTATGGCTACACCTTC.

The rearrangement links TRBV14 to TRBJ1-2, with TRBD1 identical over 8 bases. There are 22 residues in the CDR3. Germline CDR1 SGHDN, CDR2 FVKESK. V dropped 1 base and J dropped 4; count of bases not matched to a gene: 26. The CDR3 protein is CASSQVGSRQGFYGGIGYGYTF. CDR3 coding DNA: TGTGCCAGCAGCCAAGTAGGCTCGAGACAGGGGTTTTATGGGGGGATCGGCTATGGCTACACCTTC. The complete variable domain, with remaining parts taken from reference TRBV14 and TRBJ1-2, reads EAGVTQFPSHSVIEKGQTVTLRCDPISGHDNLYWYRRVMGKEIKFLLHFVKESKQDESGMPNNRFLAERTGGTYSTLKVQPAELEDSGVYFCASSQVGSRQGFYGGIGYGYTFGSGTRLTVV.

The chain carries TRBV6-5 and TRBJ2-5, with 7 bases matching TRBD1. The germline V gene has CDR1 MNHEY and CDR2 SVGAGI. V lost 8 bases to trimming and J lost 5 bases; unmatched junction nucleotides: 11. This CDR3 is built from 14 residues. This CDR3 reads CASGSRQGSETQYF. CDR3 sequence (DNA): TGTGCCAGCGGTTCTAGACAGGGCAGTGAGACCCAGTACTTC.

This rearrangement joins TRBV5-4 to TRBJ1-4; 9 bases agree with TRBD1. The CDR3 extends over 14 amino acids. Germline CDR1 SGHNT, CDR2 YYREEE (reference sequence). The trim removed 2 bases at V and 10 bases at J, leaving 6 bases unmatched. CDR3 coding DNA: TGTGCCAGCAGCTTAACACAGGGGGCGGGAAAACTGTTTTTT. It yields the protein CASSLTQGAGKLFF.

The chain is built from TRBV2 and TRBJ1-5, with TRBD1 identical over 7 bases. V was pared by 2 bases and J by 6 bases, with 7 bases of the junction left unmatched. CDR3 length equals 15 residues. The germline V gene encodes CDR1 SNHLY and CDR2 FYNNEI. CDR3 nucleotide sequence: TGTGCCAGCAGTGAATTGAGAGGGGGCCGTCAGCCCCAGCATTTT. Protein product: CASSELRGGRQPQHF.

This rearrangement joins TRBV30 to TRBJ2-3, with 8 bases identical to TRBD2. The ends lost 3 bases at V and 3 bases at J; junction bases unmatched: 8. CDR1 and CDR2 (germline): GTSNPN, SVGIG (reference sequence). There are 15 residues in the CDR3. CDR3 sequence reads: CAWRIAGRGTDTQYF. The CDR3 DNA reads as TGTGCCTGGAGAATAGCGGGGCGTGGAACAGATACGCAGTATTTT.

The chain combines TRBV6-6 with TRBJ2-7; 7 positions agree with TRBD1. The length of the CDR3 is 12 residues. The trim removed 6 bases at V and 6 bases at J, leaving 5 bases unmatched. CDR1 MNHNY and CDR2 SVGAGI come from the germline V gene (reference sequence). The CDR3 protein is CASRTGDREQYF. The CDR3 nucleotides read TGTGCCAGCAGAACAGGGGATCGCGAGCAGTACTTC.

The genes are TRBV6-5 and TRBJ2-1, with D tentatively TRBD1 (6 bases). The V end was cut by 8 bases, the J end by 3 bases, with 20 bases between. CDR1 and CDR2 (germline): MNHEY, SVGAGI. This CDR3 contains 16 residues. The CDR3 spells CASRYSDSPRYNEQFF. In DNA form, the CDR3 reads TGTGCCAGCCGATACTCGGACAGTCCCCGCTACAATGAGCAGTTCTTC.